These T cell receptor beta chains were read from a single sample in a study of blood T cell repertoires in COVID-19. Generated by immunoSEQ multiplex PCR, the TCRdb table keeps only in-frame clones and is missing some. This table has about 400,000 clones, 65% to 90% appearing once. Sequenced: peripheral blood. The source of these receptors is an older woman with COVID-19, enrolled during active disease. Both conserved end residues are part of each CDR3. D genes are given only for firm matches. Only part of the rows carry a size: once, few, many, or a class if the clone is expanded.

V gene: TRBV11-3; D gene: NA; clone size: NA; J gene: TRBJ1-2; CDR3 DNA: TGTGCCAGCAGCTCCGAGGCGGGCCGGGCCTATGGCTACACCTTC; CDR3 protein: CASSSEAGRAYGYTF
V gene: TRBV21-1; D gene: NA; clone size: NA; J gene: TRBJ1-5; CDR3 DNA: TGTGCCAGCAGCAAAGCTGGACAGGGAGTGAGCAATCAGCCCCAGCATTTT; CDR3 protein: CASSKAGQGVSNQPQHF
V gene: TRBV13; D gene: TRBD1; clone size: NA; J gene: TRBJ2-1; CDR3 DNA: TGTGCCAGCAGCTTAGGGACAGGGGGCGTCCCCTACTACAATGAGCAGTTCTTC; CDR3 protein: CASSLGTGGVPYYNEQFF
V gene: TRBV6-1; D gene: NA; clone size: NA; J gene: TRBJ2-7; CDR3 DNA: TGTGCCAGCAGTGAAGTGAGGGACGAGCAGTACTTC; CDR3 protein: CASSEVRDEQYF
V gene: TRBV5-1; D gene: TRBD2; clone size: NA; J gene: TRBJ2-2; CDR3 DNA: TGCGCCAGCAGGGACCTAGCGGATCCGAACACCGGGGAGCTGTTTTTT; CDR3 protein: CASRDLADPNTGELFF
V gene: TRBV5-1; D gene: TRBD1; clone size: NA; J gene: TRBJ2-3; CDR3 DNA: TGCGCCAGCAGCTTGGCCTCCAGGGGGCTATTCACAGATACGCAGTATTTT; CDR3 protein: CASSLASRGLFTDTQYF
V gene: TRBV4-2; D gene: NA; clone size: NA; J gene: TRBJ1-2; CDR3 DNA: TGTGCCAGCAGCCAAGAGGGACTCCTACCCCTTCATGGCTACACCTTC; CDR3 protein: CASSQEGLLPLHGYTF
V gene: TRBV5-4; D gene: NA; clone size: once; J gene: TRBJ1-6; CDR3 DNA: TGTGCCAGCAGCTTGGAGACAAACCGTTGGATTTCACCCCTCCACTTT; CDR3 protein: CASSLETNRWISPLHF
V gene: TRBV7-9; D gene: TRBD2; clone size: NA; J gene: TRBJ2-3; CDR3 DNA: TGTGCCAGCAGCTATTGGACTAGCGGGGGCCGAGGTGGAGATACGCAGTATTTT; CDR3 protein: CASSYWTSGGRGGDTQYF
V gene: TRBV29-1; D gene: NA; clone size: few; J gene: TRBJ1-4; CDR3 DNA: TGCAGCGTCCGGGGAACGGGGGAAAAACTGTTTTTT; CDR3 protein: CSVRGTGEKLFF
V gene: TRBV18; D gene: NA; clone size: NA; J gene: TRBJ1-3; CDR3 DNA: TGTGCCAGCTCACCCATGCAGGCGGGATACAGCTCTGGAAACACCATATATTTT; CDR3 protein: CASSPMQAGYSSGNTIYF
V gene: TRBV19; D gene: NA; clone size: NA; J gene: TRBJ1-4; CDR3 DNA: TGTGCCAGTAGCCACTGGCGGGACGGTAATGAAAAACTGTTTTTT; CDR3 protein: CASSHWRDGNEKLFF
V gene: TRBV7-2; D gene: NA; clone size: NA; J gene: TRBJ2-6; CDR3 DNA: TGTGCCAGCAAAATCGCTGGGGCCAACGTCCTGACTTTC; CDR3 protein: CASKIAGANVLTF
V gene: TRBV2; D gene: NA; clone size: NA; J gene: TRBJ1-1; CDR3 DNA: TGTGCCAGCAGTTCCGGGGGGCTAGAAGCTTTCTTT; CDR3 protein: CASSSGGLEAFF
V gene: TRBV19; D gene: NA; clone size: NA; J gene: TRBJ2-7; CDR3 DNA: TGTGCCAGTAGTATTTCTCAGGGCCTCTACGAGCAGTACTTC; CDR3 protein: CASSISQGLYEQYF
V gene: TRBV19; D gene: TRBD1; clone size: NA; J gene: TRBJ1-5; CDR3 DNA: TGTGCTGTAGGGTCCGGGACAGGCCGAGATCAGCCCCAGCATTTT; CDR3 protein: CAVGSGTGRDQPQHF
V gene: TRBV4-1; D gene: TRBD2; clone size: NA; J gene: TRBJ2-3; CDR3 DNA: TGCGCCAGCAGCCGAACTAGCGGGGGGGTAGATACGCAGTATTTT; CDR3 protein: CASSRTSGGVDTQYF
V gene: TRBV5-6; D gene: NA; clone size: NA; J gene: TRBJ1-2; CDR3 DNA: TGTGCCAGCAGCTCGGGACTGGAGAACTATGGCTACACCTTC; CDR3 protein: CASSSGLENYGYTF
V gene: TRBV9; D gene: NA; clone size: NA; J gene: TRBJ1-2; CDR3 DNA: TGTGCCAGCAGCGTAGATCAATATGGCTACACCTTC; CDR3 protein: CASSVDQYGYTF
V gene: TRBV7-3; D gene: TRBD2; clone size: NA; J gene: TRBJ2-3; CDR3 DNA: TGTGCCAGCAGCCGCCCGGATAGCGGGGGCACAGATACGCAGTATTTT; CDR3 protein: CASSRPDSGGTDTQYF
V gene: TRBV6-5; D gene: NA; clone size: few; J gene: TRBJ2-2; CDR3 DNA: TGTGCCAGCATAAGACAGAAAAACACCGGGGAGCTGTTTTTT; CDR3 protein: CASIRQKNTGELFF
V gene: TRBV7-8; D gene: TRBD2; clone size: NA; J gene: TRBJ2-1; CDR3 DNA: TGTGCCAGCAGCCGCCGAAGGGAGCGGGGAGGGGATGAGCAGTTCTTC; CDR3 protein: CASSRRRERGGDEQFF
V gene: TRBV7-9; D gene: TRBD1; clone size: NA; J gene: TRBJ1-5; CDR3 DNA: TGTGCCAGCAGCGGACAGGGAACAAATCAGCCCCAGCATTTT; CDR3 protein: CASSGQGTNQPQHF
V gene: TRBV12-5; D gene: TRBD1; clone size: NA; J gene: TRBJ2-1; CDR3 DNA: TGTGCTAGTGGTTTGGGCGCCGGGACAGTTCTCGATGAGCAGTTCTTC; CDR3 protein: CASGLGAGTVLDEQFF
V gene: TRBV7-2; D gene: NA; clone size: once; J gene: TRBJ2-6; CDR3 DNA: TGTGCCAGCAGCCTGGAGGCGACACCCTCTGGGGCCAACGTCCTGACTTTC; CDR3 protein: CASSLEATPSGANVLTF
V gene: TRBV9; D gene: NA; clone size: NA; J gene: TRBJ2-2; CDR3 DNA: TGTGCCAGCAGCATCGGGGATCTCACCGGGGAGCTGTTTTTT; CDR3 protein: CASSIGDLTGELFF
V gene: TRBV4-2; D gene: NA; clone size: once; J gene: TRBJ1-5; CDR3 DNA: TGTGCCAGCAGCCAAGAGGAAGGGGTTCGAAGCAATCAGCCCCAGCATTTT; CDR3 protein: CASSQEEGVRSNQPQHF
V gene: TRBV21-1; D gene: NA; clone size: NA; J gene: TRBJ1-1; CDR3 DNA: TGTGCCAGCAGCAAAGTTTTCGGGCAGGGCCTCCCACACACTGAAGCTTTCTTT; CDR3 protein: CASSKVFGQGLPHTEAFF
V gene: TRBV3-1/TRBV3-2; D gene: NA; clone size: NA; J gene: TRBJ2-2; CDR3 DNA: TGTGCCAGCAGCCCCGTGGTGGCGGCCTCAGGGACCGGGGAGCTGTTTTTT; CDR3 protein: CASSPVVAASGTGELFF
V gene: TRBV9; D gene: NA; clone size: NA; J gene: TRBJ1-1; CDR3 DNA: TGTGCCAGCAGCGCCCCCCTTACCGGGACAGAAGCTTTCTTT; CDR3 protein: CASSAPLTGTEAFF
V gene: TRBV30; D gene: NA; clone size: few; J gene: TRBJ1-1; CDR3 DNA: TGTGCCTGGAGTGTACCCCAGGCGAACACTGAAGCTTTCTTT; CDR3 protein: CAWSVPQANTEAFF
V gene: TRBV19; D gene: NA; clone size: NA; J gene: TRBJ2-2; CDR3 DNA: TGTGCCAGTAGTCGAACCAGGGTATCCGGGGAGCTGTTTTTT; CDR3 protein: CASSRTRVSGELFF
V gene: TRBV19; D gene: NA; clone size: NA; J gene: TRBJ1-5; CDR3 DNA: TGTGCCAGTACCGAGGGCCCCCTATTCAATCAGCCCCAGCATTTT; CDR3 protein: CASTEGPLFNQPQHF
V gene: TRBV7-2; D gene: TRBD1; clone size: NA; J gene: TRBJ2-7; CDR3 DNA: TGTGCCAGCAGCCGCCGGGACAGATCCTACGAGCAGTACTTC; CDR3 protein: CASSRRDRSYEQYF
V gene: TRBV5-4; D gene: NA; clone size: NA; J gene: TRBJ1-1; CDR3 DNA: TGTGCCAGCAGCTTGGATTCCAGAACGAACACTGAAGCTTTCTTT; CDR3 protein: CASSLDSRTNTEAFF
V gene: TRBV6-1; D gene: NA; clone size: NA; J gene: TRBJ1-6; CDR3 DNA: TGTGCCAGCAGTGAACGAGACGGGAGCTCCTATAATTCACCCCTCCACTTT; CDR3 protein: CASSERDGSSYNSPLHF
V gene: TRBV30; D gene: TRBD1; clone size: NA; J gene: TRBJ1-2; CDR3 DNA: TGTGCCGGTCGGGACAGGGGGATCCCCACCTTC; CDR3 protein: CAGRDRGIPTF
V gene: TRBV11-1; D gene: NA; clone size: once; J gene: TRBJ2-3; CDR3 DNA: TGTGCCAGCAGCTTAGCTCCGGGGAGAGACACAGATACGCAGTATTTT; CDR3 protein: CASSLAPGRDTDTQYF
V gene: TRBV3-1/TRBV3-2; D gene: TRBD1; clone size: NA; J gene: TRBJ1-2; CDR3 DNA: TGTGCCAGCAGTGGACAGGGCGGGAACTATGGCTACACCTTC; CDR3 protein: CASSGQGGNYGYTF
V gene: TRBV4-2; D gene: NA; clone size: NA; J gene: TRBJ1-2; CDR3 DNA: TGTGCCAGCAGCCAGACCCAGTCAGCGTATGGCTACACCTTC; CDR3 protein: CASSQTQSAYGYTF
V gene: TRBV9; D gene: NA; clone size: NA; J gene: TRBJ2-7; CDR3 DNA: TGTGCCAGTACCGACCCCGGAGGCCACGAGCAGTACTTC; CDR3 protein: CASTDPGGHEQYF
V gene: TRBV6-5; D gene: NA; clone size: NA; J gene: TRBJ1-3; CDR3 DNA: TGTGCCAGCAGTTACTCGTATGAGGGAACCATATATTTT; CDR3 protein: CASSYSYEGTIYF